The sequence of this TCR beta chain was determined in a study of OX40 agonist ivuxolimab in advanced cancers. About the research overall: Dose-escalation patients' cancers were hepatocellular carcinoma, melanoma, renal cell or head and neck cancer.

Profiling relied on immunoSEQ multiplex PCR, and the TCRdb table lists in-frame clones only, not all of them. The sample holds some 64,000 clones, more than 85% seen once. The CDR3 totals 14 residues. Autoimmune disease history or systemic immunosuppression led to patients being barred. This clone was picked up one time. The receptor comes from an adult with an advanced solid tumor such as melanoma, head and neck, liver or kidney cancer. The sample here was CD4+ or CD8+ T cells sorted from blood, taken in a trial of the OX40 agonist ivuxolimab. J is TRBJ2-5 and V is TRBV21-1; the listed D gene, TRBD1, was not tested against the DNA. TRBV21-1 is an annotated pseudogene. CDR3 in DNA: TGTGCCAGCAGCAAAGTTACAGGATCGGAGACCCAGTACTTC. This codes for CASSKVTGSETQYF.